The 2 T cell receptor beta chains listed next were all sequenced from one sample in a study of identical twins. MiXCR, run by TCRdb on the 5' RACE reads, gives a single entry per CDR3 protein. The sample includes 540,000 or so distinct CDR3 sequences, about a fifth of them seen just once. These data were likewise used in another study, on yellow fever vaccine responses in identical twins.

Specimen: CD4+ T cells sorted from blood. These receptor sequences come from a woman aged 18-29 years in good health.

The chain is built from TRBV7-3 and TRBJ2-2; D remains unclear. This CDR3 comprises 15 residues. Looked up from germline, CDR1 is SGHTA and CDR2 is FQGTGA. Trimming took 5 bases from V and 2 from J, leaving 12 bases between them. The CDR3 here is CASSQSGGNTGELFF. DNA for the CDR3: TGTGCCAGCAGCCAGAGTGGCGGAAACACCGGGGAGCTGTTTTTT.

In this sample, this clonotype turned up once. The chain couples TRBV10-3 to TRBJ1-2; TRBD1 matches 7 bases. Germline values: CDR1 ENHRY, CDR2 SYGVKD. The CDR3 runs to 13 residues. V shed 6 bases and J 3 bases; nucleotides not matched to a gene: 4. CDR3 amino acids: CAISTDRDYGYTF. The CDR3 DNA reads TGTGCCATCAGCACAGACAGGGACTATGGCTACACCTTC.